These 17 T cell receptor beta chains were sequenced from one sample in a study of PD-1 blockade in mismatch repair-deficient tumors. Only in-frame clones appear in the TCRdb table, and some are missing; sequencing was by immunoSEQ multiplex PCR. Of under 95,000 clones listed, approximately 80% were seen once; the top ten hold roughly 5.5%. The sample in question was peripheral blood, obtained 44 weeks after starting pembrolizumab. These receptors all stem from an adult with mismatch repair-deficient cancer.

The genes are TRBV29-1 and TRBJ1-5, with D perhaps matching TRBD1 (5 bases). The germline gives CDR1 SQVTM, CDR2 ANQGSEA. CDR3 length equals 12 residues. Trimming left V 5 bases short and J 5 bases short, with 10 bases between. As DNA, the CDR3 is TGCAGCGTTATCCAGGGTGATCAGCCCCAGCATTTT. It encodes CSVIQGDQPQHF.

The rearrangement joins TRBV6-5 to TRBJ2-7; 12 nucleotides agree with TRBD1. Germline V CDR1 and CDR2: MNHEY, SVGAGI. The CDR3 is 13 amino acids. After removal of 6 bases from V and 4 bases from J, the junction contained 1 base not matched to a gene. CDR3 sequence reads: CASRGQGAYEQYF. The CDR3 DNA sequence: TGTGCCAGCAGGGGACAGGGGGCTTACGAGCAGTACTTC.

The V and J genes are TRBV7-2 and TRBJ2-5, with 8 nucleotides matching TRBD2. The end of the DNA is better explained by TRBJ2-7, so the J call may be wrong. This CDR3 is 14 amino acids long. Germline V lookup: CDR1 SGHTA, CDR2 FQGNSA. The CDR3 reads CASSLLAGFYEQYF. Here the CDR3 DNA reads TGTGCCAGCAGCTTATTAGCGGGATTCTACGAGCAGTACTTC.

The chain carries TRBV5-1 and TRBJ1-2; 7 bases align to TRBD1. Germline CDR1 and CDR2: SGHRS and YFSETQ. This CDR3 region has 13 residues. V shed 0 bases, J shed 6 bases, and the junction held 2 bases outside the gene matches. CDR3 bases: TGCGCCAGCAGCTTGGTAACAGGGGATGGCTACACCTTC. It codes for CASSLVTGDGYTF.

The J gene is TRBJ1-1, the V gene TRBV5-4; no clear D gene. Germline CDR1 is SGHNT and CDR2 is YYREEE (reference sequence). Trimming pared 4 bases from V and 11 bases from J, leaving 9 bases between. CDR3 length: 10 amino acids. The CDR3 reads CASSEPAAFF. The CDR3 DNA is TGTGCCAGCAGCGAACCAGCCGCTTTCTTT.

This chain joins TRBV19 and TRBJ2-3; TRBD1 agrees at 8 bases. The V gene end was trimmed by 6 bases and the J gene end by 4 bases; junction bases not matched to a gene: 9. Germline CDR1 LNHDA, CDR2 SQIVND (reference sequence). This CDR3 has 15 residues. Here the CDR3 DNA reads TGTGCCAGTAGAGGCAGGGGGCGTGGGTCAGATACGCAGTATTTT. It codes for CASRGRGRGSDTQYF.

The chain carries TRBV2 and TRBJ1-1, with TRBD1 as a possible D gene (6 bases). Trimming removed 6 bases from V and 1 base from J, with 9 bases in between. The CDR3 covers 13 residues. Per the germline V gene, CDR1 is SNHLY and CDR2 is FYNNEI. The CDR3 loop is CASRQGWNTEAFF. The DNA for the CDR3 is TGTGCCAGCAGACAGGGTTGGAACACTGAAGCTTTCTTT.

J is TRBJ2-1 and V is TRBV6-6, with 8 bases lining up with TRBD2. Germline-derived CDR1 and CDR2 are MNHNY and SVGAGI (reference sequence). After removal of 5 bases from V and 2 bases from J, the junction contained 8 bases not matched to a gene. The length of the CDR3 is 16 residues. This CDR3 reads CASSSIAGWTYNEQFF. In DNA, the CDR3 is TGTGCCAGCAGTAGTATAGCGGGATGGACCTACAATGAGCAGTTCTTC.

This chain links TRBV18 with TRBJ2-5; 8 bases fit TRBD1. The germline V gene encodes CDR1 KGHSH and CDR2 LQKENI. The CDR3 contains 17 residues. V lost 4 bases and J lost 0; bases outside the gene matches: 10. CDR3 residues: CASSRTGIPTNQETQYF. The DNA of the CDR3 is TGTGCCAGCTCACGGACAGGGATACCCACGAACCAAGAGACCCAGTACTTC.

DNA of the CDR3: TGTGCCAGCGATGGGGGACAAGGCCTCTACGAGCAGTACTTC. Its translation is CASDGGQGLYEQYF. The chain uses TRBV6-5 and TRBJ2-7; D possibly corresponds to TRBD1 (6 bases). Trimming shortened V by 8 bases and J by 3 bases, and 17 bases separated the two germline ends. CDR3 length: 14 amino acids. Germline-derived CDR1 and CDR2 are MNHEY and SVGAGI.

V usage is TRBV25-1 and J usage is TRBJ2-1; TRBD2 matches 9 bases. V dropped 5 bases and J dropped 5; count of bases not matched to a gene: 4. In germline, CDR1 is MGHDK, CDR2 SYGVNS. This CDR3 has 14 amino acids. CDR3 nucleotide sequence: TGTGCCAGCAGTCCGACTAGCGGCCACAATGAGCAGTTCTTC. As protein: CASSPTSGHNEQFF.

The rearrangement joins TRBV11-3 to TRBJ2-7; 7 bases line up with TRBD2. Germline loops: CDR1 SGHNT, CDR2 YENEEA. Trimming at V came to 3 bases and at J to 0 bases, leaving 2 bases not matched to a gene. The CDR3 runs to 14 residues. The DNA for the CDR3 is TGTGCCAGCAGCTTCCGCGGGAGCTCCTACGAGCAGTACTTC. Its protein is CASSFRGSSYEQYF.

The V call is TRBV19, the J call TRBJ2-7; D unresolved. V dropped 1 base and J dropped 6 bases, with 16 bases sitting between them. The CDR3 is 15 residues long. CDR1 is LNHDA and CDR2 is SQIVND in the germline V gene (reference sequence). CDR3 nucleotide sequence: TGTGCCAGTAGTATAGGGGGTTTCCTCACCGGCGAGCAGTACTTC. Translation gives CASSIGGFLTGEQYF.

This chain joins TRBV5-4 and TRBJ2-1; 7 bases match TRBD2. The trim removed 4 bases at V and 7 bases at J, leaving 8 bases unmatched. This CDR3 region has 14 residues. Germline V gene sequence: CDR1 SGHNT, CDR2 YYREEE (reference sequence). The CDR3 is CASSLGGSGNEQFF. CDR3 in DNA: TGTGCCAGCAGCCTCGGTGGTAGCGGGAATGAGCAGTTCTTC.

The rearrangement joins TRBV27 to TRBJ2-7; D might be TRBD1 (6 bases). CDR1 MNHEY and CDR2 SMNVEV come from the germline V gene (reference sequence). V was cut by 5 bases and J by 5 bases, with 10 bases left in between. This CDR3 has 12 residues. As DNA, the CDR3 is TGTGCCAGCAGTCTGGGGGCGAACGAGCAGTACTTC. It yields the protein CASSLGANEQYF.

The CDR3 region has the DNA TGTGCCAGCAGCGTAGGCGTGGGGACTGTCACAGATACGCAGTATTTT. It encodes CASSVGVGTVTDTQYF. The chain couples TRBV9 to TRBJ2-3; D might be TRBD2 (6 bases). Germline V lookup: CDR1 SGDLS, CDR2 YYNGEE. This CDR3 contains 16 residues. V lost 0 bases to trimming and J lost 2 bases, with 13 bases between them.

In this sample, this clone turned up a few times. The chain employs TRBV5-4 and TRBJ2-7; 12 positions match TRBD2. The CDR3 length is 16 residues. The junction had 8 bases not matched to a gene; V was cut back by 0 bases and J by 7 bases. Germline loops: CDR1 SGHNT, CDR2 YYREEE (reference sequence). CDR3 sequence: CASSLGGLAGLGEQYF. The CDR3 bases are TGTGCCAGCAGCTTGGGTGGACTAGCGGGATTGGGGGAGCAGTACTTC. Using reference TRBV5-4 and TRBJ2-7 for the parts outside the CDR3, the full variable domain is ETGVTQSPTHLIKTRGQQVTLRCSSQSGHNTVSWYQQALGQGPQFIFQYYREEENGRGNFPPRFSGLQFPNYSSELNVNALELDDSALYLCASSLGGLAGLGEQYFGPGTRLTVT.